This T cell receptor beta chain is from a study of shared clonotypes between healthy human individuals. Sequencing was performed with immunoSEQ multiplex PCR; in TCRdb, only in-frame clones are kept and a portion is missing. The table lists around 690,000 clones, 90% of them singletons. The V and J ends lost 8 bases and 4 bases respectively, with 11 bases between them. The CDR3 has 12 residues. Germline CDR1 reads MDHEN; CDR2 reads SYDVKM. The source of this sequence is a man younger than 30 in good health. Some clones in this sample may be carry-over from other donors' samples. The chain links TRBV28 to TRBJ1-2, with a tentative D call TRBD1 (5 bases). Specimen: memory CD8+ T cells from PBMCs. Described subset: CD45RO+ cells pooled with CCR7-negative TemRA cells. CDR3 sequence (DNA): TGTGCCAGCTGGGGGGTTACCTATGGCTACACCTTC. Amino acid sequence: CASWGVTYGYTF.